Here is one T cell receptor (beta chain) with its context. This CDR3 spans 19 amino acids. This record belongs to a study of blood T cells in healthy people across ages. The authors ran a second PCR of roughly 6 to 12 cycles using a sample-barcoded 5' primer and a J-beta primer mix. Using its own MiXCR run on the 5' RACE reads, TCRdb lists one record per CDR3 protein. This table holds approximately 690,000 distinct CDR3 sequences, over 40% found once. J is TRBJ2-1 and V is TRBV21-1; whether TRBD2, the table's D call, matches the DNA was not checked. The J call may be incorrect, as the DNA end agrees better with TRBJ2-7. TRBV21-1 is recorded as a pseudogene. Source material: blood. This clonotype was sampled from an older man in good health. DNA of the CDR3: TGTGCCAGCAGCAACTCCTCCACTAGCGGGTATAGCTCCTACAATGAGCAGTACTTC. It yields the protein CASSNSSTSGYSSYNEQYF.